Following are 5 T cell receptor beta chains from one sample sequenced in a study of cytomegalovirus exposure and HLA in healthy donors. The PCR ran on 60 Vbeta and 13 Jbeta primers. The data were produced by immunoSEQ multiplex PCR, yet TCRdb's version contains in-frame clones alone and is incomplete. The top ten clones hold about 5% of a sample with roughly 100,000 clones, 75% to 85% of them seen once. Sequencing input: PBMCs. Every receptor here comes from a middle-aged woman in good health and CMV-seronegative.

This clone was seen a handful of times. V and J are TRBV7-3 and TRBJ1-2; 8 nucleotides align to TRBD1. V shed 5 bases and J 3 bases; nucleotides not matched to a gene: 5. The CDR3 is 14 amino acids. Germline CDR1 SGHTA, CDR2 FQGTGA. The CDR3 region is CASSPTGADYGYTF. For the CDR3, the DNA is TGTGCCAGCAGCCCGACAGGGGCCGACTATGGCTACACCTTC.

The chain links TRBV19 to TRBJ1-1; possible D gene TRBD1, 5 bases. This CDR3 is 13 amino acids long. Trimming stripped 6 bases from V and 4 bases from J, with 12 bases between. CDR1 is LNHDA and CDR2 is SQIVND in the germline V gene (reference sequence). The CDR3 DNA sequence: TGTGCCAGTAGGCAGGGTCTCGGCACTGAAGCTTTCTTT. Amino acid sequence: CASRQGLGTEAFF.

This clone was counted a single time. The chain recombines TRBV13 with TRBJ2-4; tentative D call: TRBD1 (5 bases). The V gene lost 6 bases and the J gene lost 4 bases, with 13 bases spanning the gap. From germline, CDR1 is PRHDT and CDR2 FYEKMQ (reference sequence). There are 14 residues in the CDR3. The CDR3 reads CASRVTGGKNIQYF. CDR3 sequence (DNA): TGTGCCAGCAGAGTTACAGGCGGAAAAAACATTCAGTACTTC.

Only a few counts were recorded for this clone. The chain has TRBV6-5 and TRBJ2-3; 7 bases align to TRBD1. CDR1 is MNHEY and CDR2 is SVGAGI in the germline V gene. Trimming removed 1 base from V and 4 bases from J; junction bases left unmatched: 2. The CDR3 totals 14 residues. The CDR3 reads CASSYFTGADTQYF. The CDR3 DNA reads TGTGCCAGCAGTTACTTCACAGGGGCAGATACGCAGTATTTT.

This chain links TRBV5-1 with TRBJ1-2; TRBD1 aligns across 9 bases. CDR1 is SGHRS, CDR2 YFSETQ, per germline. V shed 2 bases, J shed 6 bases, and the junction held 11 bases outside the gene matches. This CDR3 has 16 amino acids. CDR3 DNA sequence: TGCGCCAGCAGCTTAGGCCAACCGGGACAGGGCCATGGCTACACCTTC. Protein product: CASSLGQPGQGHGYTF.